The 14 T cell receptor beta chains below come from one sample, sequenced in a study of blood T cell repertoires in COVID-19. Sequencing was performed with immunoSEQ multiplex PCR; in TCRdb, only in-frame clones are kept and a portion is missing. This table has roughly 130,000 clones, about 80% appearing once. Input material: peripheral blood. These receptors were collected from a woman at least 80 years old with acute or convalescent COVID-19.

This clone was observed a single time. This chain uses TRBV9 with TRBJ2-1; no clear D gene. V was pared by 0 bases and J by 6 bases, with 13 bases between. CDR1 SGDLS and CDR2 YYNGEE come from the germline V gene. This CDR3 has 15 amino acids. Here the CDR3 DNA reads TGTGCCAGCAGCGTAGATAGTCCCCCAGGCAATGAGCAGTTCTTC. Protein sequence: CASSVDSPPGNEQFF. The full variable domain, completed using reference TRBV9 and TRBJ2-1, is DSGVTQTPKHLITATGQRVTLRCSPRSGDLSVYWYQQSLDQGLQFLIQYYNGEERAKGNILERFSAQQFPDLHSELNLSSLELGDSALYFCASSVDSPPGNEQFFGPGTRLTVL.

The sample holds one count of this clone. The gene calls are TRBV4-3 and TRBJ2-5; 8 nucleotides match TRBD1. Germline trimming cut 3 bases from V and 10 bases from J; bases unmatched to any gene: 16. CDR1 is LGHNA and CDR2 is YSLEER in the germline V gene. CDR3 length: 16 residues. In DNA form, the CDR3 reads TGCGCCAGCAGCCAGACAGGGGACGAAACCAAGAGGATCCAGTACTTC. This translates into CASSQTGDETKRIQYF.

This clone was seen just once. The chain combines TRBV10-2 with TRBJ2-5, with TRBD1 matching over 8 bases. V shed 4 bases, J shed 1 base, and the junction held 11 bases outside the gene matches. The CDR3 spans 17 residues. Germline V CDR1 and CDR2: WSHSY, SAAADI. CDR3 residues: CASSGPRGQGTQETQYF. DNA for the CDR3: TGCGCCAGCAGTGGGCCCCGAGGACAGGGTACCCAAGAGACCCAGTACTTC.

The chain links TRBV5-1 to TRBJ1-3; tentatively, D is TRBD1 (6 bases). Looked up from germline, CDR1 is SGHRS and CDR2 is YFSETQ. V was cut by 0 bases and J by 2 bases, with 9 bases left in between. The CDR3 is made up of 15 amino acids. CDR3 nucleotide sequence: TGCGCCAGCAGCTTGGAACAGGGACCTGGAAACACCATATATTTT. Its translation: CASSLEQGPGNTIYF.

The chain carries TRBV19 and TRBJ1-6, with TRBD1 matching 8 bases. This CDR3 contains 15 residues. Germline V CDR1 and CDR2: LNHDA, SQIVND (reference sequence). Losses at the gene ends were 5 bases for V and 7 bases for J; bases not matched to a gene: 7. In DNA form, the CDR3 reads TGTGCCAGTAGTTTGACAGGGGTTAAGAATTCACCCCTCCACTTT. This translates into CASSLTGVKNSPLHF.

This clone was recorded a few times. The V gene is TRBV4-1, the J gene TRBJ1-6; 7 nucleotides match TRBD1. The trim removed 0 bases at V and 3 bases at J, leaving 5 bases unmatched. There are 17 residues in the CDR3. Per germline, CDR1 MGHRA and CDR2 YSYEKL. The chain's CDR3 is CASSQDQDRLYNSPLHF. DNA for the CDR3: TGCGCCAGCAGCCAAGATCAGGACAGGCTCTATAATTCACCCCTCCACTTT.

This rearrangement joins TRBV5-1 to TRBJ1-1; 9 bases fit TRBD1. J gave up 5 bases and V 1 base, and 9 bases lay outside the gene matches. CDR1 is SGHRS, CDR2 YFSETQ, per germline. This CDR3 has 16 residues. CDR3 in DNA: TGCGCCAGCAGCTTGAGGGGGGACAGGGTAGGGACTGAAGCTTTCTTT. Translation gives CASSLRGDRVGTEAFF.

The V and J genes are TRBV4-1 and TRBJ1-2; possibly TRBD1 for D (5 bases). The length of the CDR3 is 16 residues. V shed 4 bases and J shed 4 bases, with 19 bases lying between them. Germline values: CDR1 MGHRA, CDR2 YSYEKL. CDR3 DNA sequence: TGCGCCAGCAGCCCAAATCTGGGGGACTTAGCCTATGGCTACACCTTC. Its translation: CASSPNLGDLAYGYTF.

This chain joins TRBV19 and TRBJ2-7; the match to TRBD1 covers 8 bases. There are 14 residues in the CDR3. V was pared by 7 bases and J by 4 bases, with 9 bases of the junction left unmatched. Germline V gives CDR1 LNHDA, CDR2 SQIVND (reference sequence). The CDR3: CASKPTGEVYEQYF. As DNA, the CDR3 is TGTGCCAGTAAACCGACAGGGGAGGTATACGAGCAGTACTTC.

This chain connects TRBV15 to TRBJ2-7; D uncertain. V gave up 0 bases and J gave up 2 bases, with 5 bases separating them. The CDR3 spans 13 residues. Germline V gives CDR1 LNHNV, CDR2 YYDKDF (reference sequence). The CDR3 here is CATSRERAYEQYF. DNA of the CDR3: TGTGCCACCAGCAGAGAGCGCGCCTACGAGCAGTACTTC.

This chain links TRBV7-3 with TRBJ2-2; D may be TRBD1 (5 bases). Germline V gene data show CDR1 as SGHTA and CDR2 as FQGTGA. The length of the CDR3 is 15 residues. V dropped 1 base and J dropped 1 base, with 7 bases sitting between them. The CDR3 sequence: CASSLRGRNTGELFF. The CDR3 DNA reads as TGTGCCAGCAGCTTAAGGGGCAGGAACACCGGGGAGCTGTTTTTT.

The rearrangement joins TRBV5-6 to TRBJ1-2; tentative D call: TRBD1 (6 bases). V lost 2 bases to trimming and J lost 8 bases, with 19 bases between them. Germline V gene sequence: CDR1 SGHDT, CDR2 YYEEEE. The CDR3 covers 15 residues. This CDR3 reads CASSLQGLGLSGYTF. Here the CDR3 DNA reads TGTGCCAGCAGCTTACAGGGATTGGGCCTATCCGGCTACACCTTC.

This clone was observed a single time. The chain joins TRBV10-3 to TRBJ2-1, with a tentative D call TRBD1 (6 bases). Trimming shortened V by 10 bases and J by 1 base, and 14 bases separated the two germline ends. Germline V lookup: CDR1 ENHRY, CDR2 SYGVKD. The CDR3 runs 14 residues. CDR3 in DNA: TGTGCCACGACAGGTCAGGAATCCTACAATGAGCAGTTCTTC. Protein product: CATTGQESYNEQFF.

This clone was seen only once. CDR3 sequence (DNA): TGTGCCAGCAGCCAAGGGGTAGGAGCGGAGAGTGGCTACACCTTC. Translation gives CASSQGVGAESGYTF. The genes are TRBV3-1 (or the pseudogene TRBV3-2) and TRBJ1-2; D remains ambiguous. V dropped 1 base and J dropped 7 bases, with 16 bases sitting between them. In germline, CDR1 is LGHDT, CDR2 YNNKEL (reference sequence). This CDR3 spans 15 amino acids.